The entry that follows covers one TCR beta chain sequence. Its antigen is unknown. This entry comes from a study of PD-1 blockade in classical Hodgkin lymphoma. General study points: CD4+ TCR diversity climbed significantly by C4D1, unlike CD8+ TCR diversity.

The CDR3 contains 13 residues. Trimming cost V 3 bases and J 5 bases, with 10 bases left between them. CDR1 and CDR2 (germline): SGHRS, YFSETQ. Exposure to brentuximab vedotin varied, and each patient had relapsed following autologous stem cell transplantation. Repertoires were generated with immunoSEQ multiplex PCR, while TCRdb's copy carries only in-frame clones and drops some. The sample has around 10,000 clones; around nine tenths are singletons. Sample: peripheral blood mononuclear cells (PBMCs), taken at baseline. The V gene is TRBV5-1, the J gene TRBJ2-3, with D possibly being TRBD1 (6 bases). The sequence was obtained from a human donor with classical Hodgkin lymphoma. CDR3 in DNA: TGCGCCAGCAGCTCCAGGGGATTAGATACGCAGTATTTT. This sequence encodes CASSSRGLDTQYF.